Each of the 18 T cell receptor beta chains below was sequenced from the same sample in a study of T cell repertoires in cytomegalovirus infection. TCRdb passed the reads through MiXCR, listing each CDR3 protein once. The sample lists approximately 550,000 distinct CDR3 sequences; 15% to 20% were seen once. Material for sequencing was CD8+ T cells from PBMCs. The receptors shown here come from a human donor in good health (CMV status not recorded). Some clones in this sample may be carry-over from other donors' samples.

This chain joins TRBV4-2 and TRBJ2-1; D possibly corresponds to TRBD2 (6 bases). CDR1 and CDR2 from the germline V gene are LGHNA and YNFKEQ. The V end was cut by 0 bases, the J end by 10 bases, with 22 bases between. The CDR3 is 17 amino acids. The CDR3: CASSQDPGTSPLGEQFF. The CDR3 nucleotides read TGTGCCAGCAGCCAAGATCCTGGGACTTCCCCCCTTGGGGAGCAGTTCTTC.

The rearrangement joins TRBV24-1 to TRBJ2-1, with D perhaps matching TRBD1 or TRBD2 (5 bases each). CDR1 and CDR2 (germline): KGHDR, SFDVKD. V lost 5 bases and J lost 10, with 8 bases in between. The CDR3 loop spans 11 amino acids. The DNA of the CDR3 is TGTGCCACCAGTGTGGGGGACGAGCAGTTCTTC. Translated: CATSVGDEQFF.

The chain carries TRBV11-2 and TRBJ2-3; possibly TRBD2 for D (5 bases). The V end was cut by 3 bases, the J end by 1 base, with 8 bases between. Per the germline V gene, CDR1 is SGHAT and CDR2 is FQNNGV. CDR3 length equals 14 residues. This CDR3 reads CASSLVARTDTQYF. In DNA, the CDR3 is TGTGCCAGCAGCTTGGTAGCGCGCACAGATACGCAGTATTTT. Full variable domain (remainder filled in from reference TRBV11-2 and TRBJ2-3): EAGVAQSPRYKIIEKRQSVAFWCNPISGHATLYWYQQILGQGPKLLIQFQNNGVVDDSQLPKDRFSAERLKGVDSTLKIQPAKLEDSAVYLCASSLVARTDTQYFGPGTRLTVL.

J is TRBJ2-2 and V is TRBV20-1; 7 bases fit TRBD1. The ends lost 4 bases at V and 2 bases at J; junction bases unmatched: 1. CDR3 length equals 13 residues. The germline CDR1 and CDR2 sequences are DFQATT and SNEGSKA (reference sequence). The CDR3 loop reads CSANRGNTGELFF. The CDR3 DNA reads TGCAGTGCTAACAGGGGAAACACCGGGGAGCTGTTTTTT.

The rearrangement joins TRBV3-1 to TRBJ2-2; 8 nucleotides align to TRBD2. V lost 4 bases, J lost 4 bases, and 8 bases stayed unmatched. This CDR3 contains 16 residues. Germline assignment: CDR1 LGHDT and CDR2 YNNKEL (reference sequence). CDR3 coding DNA: TGTGCCAGCAGCCCTGAAGCGGGAGTGGGCACCGGGGAGCTGTTTTTT. It specifies CASSPEAGVGTGELFF.

This clonotype was seen a handful of times. The chain has TRBV30 and TRBJ1-2, with 8 bases lining up with TRBD1. The junction had 7 bases not matched to a gene; V was cut back by 4 bases and J by 3 bases. Germline CDR1 and CDR2: GTSNPN and SVGIG (reference sequence). This CDR3 region has 14 residues. The CDR3 coding sequence is TGTGCCTGGATGAGGACAGGGATCGACTATGGCTACACCTTC. This gives the protein CAWMRTGIDYGYTF.

Remarks on this clonotype: A much larger clone lies a single base off, so this may be a read error. This CDR3 is missing its conserved last phenylalanine or tryptophan, likely due to a read error. The rearrangement uses TRBV7-2 and TRBJ2-5, with 11 bases fitting TRBD2. V gave up 1 base and J gave up 9 bases; unmatched junction bases: 7. The CDR3 covers 15 residues. The germline gives CDR1 SGHTA, CDR2 FQGNSA. DNA of the CDR3: TGTGCCAGCAGCTTAGTATTAGCGGGGGGGGGGGCCCAGTACTTA. This sequence encodes CASSLVLAGGGAQYL.

This clonotype occurred many times. The rearrangement joins TRBV7-8 to TRBJ2-7, with D hard to call. Between the trimmed V and J ends, which lost 0 bases and 3 bases, there was a span of 3 bases. The CDR3 consists of 12 residues. The germline gives CDR1 SGHVS, CDR2 FQNEAQ. The CDR3 loop is CASSLAVYEQYF. The CDR3 DNA follows: TGTGCCAGCAGCTTAGCTGTCTACGAGCAGTACTTC. The full variable domain, its missing parts supplied by reference TRBV7-8 and TRBJ2-7, is GAGVSQSPRYKVAKRGQDVALRCDPISGHVSLFWYQQALGQGPEFLTYFQNEAQLDKSGLPSDRFFAERPEGSVSTLKIQRTQQEDSAVYLCASSLAVYEQYFGPGTRLTVT.

This clonotype showed up many times. This rearrangement joins TRBV7-6 to TRBJ2-5; D gene uncertain. CDR1 is SGHVS and CDR2 is FNYEAQ in the germline V gene. The CDR3 length is 14 residues. Trimming pared 3 bases from V and 5 bases from J, leaving 13 bases between. CDR3 in amino acids: CASSFIGKSETQYF. In DNA, the CDR3 is TGTGCCAGCAGCTTCATCGGAAAATCGGAGACCCAGTACTTC.

This clonotype appeared many times. This chain links TRBV7-2 with TRBJ1-6; 7 bases map to TRBD1. V lost 5 bases to trimming and J lost 4 bases; unmatched junction nucleotides: 8. This CDR3 comprises 16 residues. The germline V gene has CDR1 SGHTA and CDR2 FQGNSA. CDR3 protein: CASSPTGQLYNSPLHF. Written as DNA, the CDR3 is TGTGCCAGCAGCCCAACGGGACAGCTATATAATTCACCCCTCCACTTT.

As concerns this clonotype: The conserved closing phenylalanine or tryptophan is absent in this CDR3, likely reflecting a read error. The J gene is TRBJ2-1, the V gene TRBV6-2 or TRBV6-3, with D possibly matching TRBD1 (5 bases). The length of the CDR3 is 11 residues. Trimming cost V 10 bases and J 10 bases, with 14 bases left between them. Germline values: CDR1 MNHEY, CDR2 SVGEGT. CDR3 sequence reads: CATQGSREQFL. The CDR3 nucleotides are TGTGCCACCCAGGGAAGTCGCGAGCAGTTCTTA.

This clonotype showed up many times. This chain uses TRBV6-5 with TRBJ1-1; D is perhaps TRBD1 (5 bases). The CDR3 sequence is 12 residues long. The germline V gene encodes CDR1 MNHEY and CDR2 SVGAGI. V lost 2 bases to trimming and J lost 8 bases, with 9 bases between them. CDR3 loop: CASSYGSGEAFF. CDR3 DNA: TGTGCCAGCAGTTACGGGTCAGGGGAAGCTTTCTTT.

This clonotype was recorded at least ten times. The V gene is TRBV7-9, the J gene TRBJ1-1; no reliable D call. The CDR3 runs 11 residues. In germline, CDR1 is SEHNR, CDR2 FQNEAQ (reference sequence). The V end was cut by 8 bases, the J end by 5 bases, with 9 bases between. CDR3 nucleotide sequence: TGTGCCAGCTTTCTAGGGACTGAAGCTTTCTTT. It yields the protein CASFLGTEAFF.

This rearrangement joins TRBV20-1 to TRBJ1-1; the D is unclear. The CDR3 runs to 13 residues. Germline V CDR1 and CDR2: DFQATT, SNEGSKA (reference sequence). Trimming shortened V by 3 bases and J by 1 base, and 9 bases separated the two germline ends. This CDR3 is CSARSHRNTEAFF. DNA of the CDR3: TGCAGTGCTAGGTCGCACAGGAACACTGAAGCTTTCTTT.

For this clonotype: A read error may explain this, as a much larger clone is one base away. The gene calls are TRBV7-3 and TRBJ2-1; perhaps TRBD2 as D (6 bases). Looked up from germline, CDR1 is SGHTA and CDR2 is FQGTGA. V shed 6 bases and J shed 4 bases, with 16 bases lying between them. The CDR3 is 15 residues long. CDR3 sequence: CASRPIGRVYNEQFF. CDR3 coding DNA: TGTGCCAGCAGGCCAATCGGGAGAGTTTACAATGAGCAGTTCTTC.

This clonotype was counted only a few times. The chain carries TRBV12-3 or TRBV12-4 and TRBJ1-3, with TRBD1 matching over 7 bases. This CDR3 spans 16 amino acids. V trimming: 6 bases; J trimming: 4 bases; junction bases outside the gene matches: 12. DNA for the CDR3: TGTGCCAGCAGGGCCCCCTCAGGGGGTGCGGGAAACACCATATATTTT. It codes for CASRAPSGGAGNTIYF.

This chain connects TRBV5-6 to TRBJ2-7, with D perhaps TRBD2 (5 bases). The CDR3 is made up of 16 amino acids. Germline V CDR1 and CDR2: SGHDT, YYEEEE. Between the trimmed V and J ends, which lost 0 bases and 0 bases, there was a span of 13 bases. The CDR3 DNA follows: TGTGCCAGCAGCTTGGACGGGGTAGAGAGCTCCTACGAGCAGTACTTC. Translation gives CASSLDGVESSYEQYF.

The chain carries TRBV5-6 and TRBJ1-5; D possibly corresponds to TRBD1 (6 bases). There are 16 residues in the CDR3. Germline V CDR1 and CDR2: SGHDT, YYEEEE. The ends were cut back, 2 bases at V and 2 bases at J, with 14 bases in the middle. The CDR3 coding sequence is TGTGCCAGCAGCTTCTCTCAGGGGTACGGCAATCAGCCCCAGCATTTT. Translated: CASSFSQGYGNQPQHF. The entire variable domain, with the rest obtained from reference TRBV5-6 and TRBJ1-5, is as follows: DAGVTQSPTHLIKTRGQQVTLRCSPKSGHDTVSWYQQALGQGPQFIFQYYEEEERQRGNFPDRFSGHQFPNYSSELNVNALLLGDSALYLCASSFSQGYGNQPQHFGDGTRLSIL.